This T cell receptor beta chain was retrieved from a study of molecular identifiers for immune sequencing clone quantification. The V end was cut by 5 bases, the J end by 4 bases, with 11 bases between. The CDR3 loop spans 13 amino acids. Germline V lookup: CDR1 LNHDA, CDR2 SQIVND (reference sequence). This clonotype was seen ten or more times. No antigen is known for it. Study-level findings and limits: Clones exceeding 20 RNA copies carried over 98% of effector molecules but under 1% of naive-cell molecules. Roughly 1 million naive cells reportedly did not prevent detection of spiked Jurkat TCR RNA from one cell.

MiXCR was run by TCRdb on the PCR reads, yielding one entry per CDR3 protein. The repertoire consists of around 480,000 distinct CDR3 sequences, with 25% occurring once and the leading ten covering about 0.75%. The chain couples TRBV19 to TRBJ1-1, with D unresolved. The sequence was obtained from a human donor in good health. Some libraries in this study had Jurkat cell RNA spiked in. Input material: naive CD8+ T cells from blood, with Jurkat cell RNA spiked in. Subset noted: FACS-sorted CD8+CD4-CCR7+CD45RA+ naive T cells. CDR3 region: CASSVLASTEAFF. Here the CDR3 DNA reads TGTGCCAGTAGTGTATTAGCAAGCACTGAAGCTTTCTTT.